These 6 T cell receptor beta chains originate from one sample sequenced in a study of cytomegalovirus exposure and HLA in healthy donors. PCR was performed using 60 Vbeta and 13 Jbeta primers. Measured with immunoSEQ multiplex PCR; TCRdb has only the in-frame clones, and not every one. The table records 150,000 to 200,000 clones, 65% to 85% of them present only once. The sequenced sample was PBMCs. These receptors originate from a girl between 5 and 17 years old in good health and CMV-seropositive.

The chain is built from TRBV11-3 and TRBJ2-2, with D possibly being TRBD1 (6 bases). V shed 6 bases and J shed 1 base, with 12 bases lying between them. Germline assignment: CDR1 SGHNT and CDR2 YENEEA. This CDR3 has 15 residues. CDR3 region: CASSPWGRNTGELFF. For the CDR3, the DNA is TGTGCCAGCAGTCCCTGGGGGCGGAACACCGGGGAGCTGTTTTTT.

The chain links TRBV5-1 to TRBJ2-5; 13 bases are a match to TRBD2. The CDR3 is made up of 18 amino acids. Germline assignment: CDR1 SGHRS and CDR2 YFSETQ. V dropped 1 base and J dropped 1; count of bases not matched to a gene: 7. CDR3 sequence (DNA): TGCGCCAGCAGCTTGAGGACTAGCGGGAGCTGGGGCCAAGAGACCCAGTACTTC. Encoded protein: CASSLRTSGSWGQETQYF.

A few counts support this clone. V gene TRBV5-6 combines with J gene TRBJ2-1, with TRBD2 matching over 11 bases. J was trimmed by 10 bases and V by 3 bases; bases with no gene match: 3. Germline lookup yields CDR1 SGHDT and CDR2 YYEEEE. CDR3 size: 13 residues. The CDR3: CASSSGLAAEQFF. CDR3 DNA sequence: TGTGCCAGCAGCTCGGGACTAGCGGCCGAGCAGTTCTTC.

This chain uses TRBV9 with TRBJ1-5, with D uncertain. Germline values: CDR1 SGDLS, CDR2 YYNGEE. V lost 4 bases to trimming and J lost 0 bases, with 5 bases between them. The CDR3 is 13 amino acids. The CDR3 DNA reads as TGTGCCAGCAGCTTGTATAGCAATCAGCCCCAGCATTTT. Its protein product is CASSLYSNQPQHF.

The chain is built from TRBV29-1 and TRBJ2-3, with 9 bases identical to TRBD1. The CDR3 has 13 amino acids. CDR1 and CDR2 (germline): SQVTM, ANQGSEA. The V gene end was trimmed by 5 bases and the J gene end by 7 bases; junction bases not matched to a gene: 7. CDR3 sequence reads: CSVTGTGRNTQYF. CDR3 sequence (DNA): TGCAGCGTTACCGGGACAGGGCGAAATACGCAGTATTTT.

The chain recombines TRBV2 with TRBJ2-7; no clear D. The V gene's germline CDR1 is SNHLY and CDR2 FYNNEI. The CDR3 covers 10 residues. V was shortened by 8 bases and J by 6 bases, with 8 bases between the two germline ends. CDR3 nucleotides: TGTGCCAGCGGAGAGCTCGAGCAGTACTTC. Its translation is CASGELEQYF.